This T cell receptor (beta chain) was obtained from a study of shared clonotypes between healthy human individuals. Whole-study context: The study drew on two women and three men aged 18 to 49 as donors.

CDR3 length: 14 residues. Germline loops: CDR1 MNHNS, CDR2 SASEGT. V lost 3 bases to trimming and J lost 10 bases, with 16 bases between them. Findings and caveats of the study: Apart from blood, nothing was sampled; tissue repertoires likely differ. The authors expected sequencing depth to affect clonotype sharing among donors.

Turning to this clone: The antigen is unknown.

Here immunoSEQ multiplex PCR was the method, and the copy in TCRdb shows in-frame clones only, minus some. The sample holds 2 million to 2.5 million clones; 92% are singletons and the top ten take approximately 0.39%. The sequence was collected from a man aged 18-30 years in good health. Some clones in this sample may be carry-over from other donors' samples. Sequenced material: naive CD4+ T cells from PBMCs. The subset is: CD45RA+ positively selected. The chain recombines TRBV6-1 with TRBJ2-4; a possible D gene is TRBD1 (5 bases). CDR3: CASSEPRASRIQYF. For the CDR3, the DNA is TGTGCCAGCAGTGAGCCCAGGGCAAGTAGGATTCAGTACTTC.